The T cell receptor beta chain described here comes from a study of early T cells in non-severe SARS-CoV-2 infection. TCRdb fed the 5' RACE reads into MiXCR, producing one record per CDR3 protein. The data show approximately 35,000 distinct CDR3 sequences, with around 4.6% seen just once and roughly an eighth held by the top ten. The germline V gene has CDR1 LGHDT and CDR2 YNNKEL (reference sequence). This CDR3 has 12 residues. V lost 3 bases and J 6 bases, leaving 6 bases between the germline ends. This TCR was sampled from an adult who was a healthcare worker with PCR-confirmed SARS-CoV-2 infection or an uninfected control (not recorded which). The chain recombines TRBV3-1 with TRBJ2-1; D gene uncertain. What was sequenced was whole blood. CDR3 residues: CASSQRINEQFF. The CDR3 nucleotides read TGTGCCAGCAGCCAGAGAATCAATGAGCAGTTCTTC.